The present TCR beta chain was sequenced within a study of T cells in localized non-small cell lung cancer (dated by TCRdb to 2020 to 2021). About the full investigation: The study analyzed T cell repertoires of 236 early-stage NSCLC patients, comparing tumors and uninvolved tumor-adjacent lungs. The cohort was made up of fewer than 250 treatment-naive NSCLC patients whose localized lung tumors had been resected. A mean age of around 66 years was recorded for the NSCLC patients, of whom under 150 were male and more than 95 were female. The investigation overall reported the following: A median of around 60 of the top 100 tumor clones turned up in the paired uninvolved adjacent lung, and under 30 of those clones also ranked among the top 100 of that same adjacent lung. Uninvolved tumor-adjacent lung showed the highest T cell clonality, higher than tumor, which suggests more focused antigenic responses in the uninvolved tumor-adjacent lung. Because multi-region sequencing of the tumors was not done, intratumor heterogeneity could not be ruled out. Longer overall survival was associated with higher T cell density in blood, whereas shorter survival was associated with higher clonality in adjacent lung. Because the study design was exploratory, TCR variables were selected using unadjusted p-values without false-discovery rate correction.

At diagnosis, peripheral blood, uninvolved tumor-adjacent lung and tumor were collected and stored as a combination of fresh-frozen and FFPE material. For TCR repertoire profiling, the blood samples were analyzed as peripheral blood mononuclear cells. TCR beta CDR3 regions were sequenced from DNA using the immunoSEQ Assay. As for the original processing: To compute T cell density, TCR beta template counts were normalized to usable DNA, which was estimated by amplifying housekeeping genes. Richness was estimated using the preseqR package, with extrapolation to 400,000 templates for PBMC samples and to 120,000 templates for tissue samples. Clonality was defined as one minus Pielou's evenness. To identify tissue-enriched TCRs, differential abundance testing was run on productive amino-acid clonotypes with a minimum total count of 5 and an alpha of 0.1. The Jaccard Index and the Morisita Overlap Index were used to measure repertoire overlap between compartments. TCR beta CDR3s were clustered by GLIPH together with public tetramer-defined viral CDR3s, and at least three viral sequences plus V-gene enrichment were required for viral motifs. Sourced from immuneACCESS, this table was stored by TCRdb with only in-frame sequences that have V and J called. A share of the clones is absent; for the studies checked, an unresolved V gene accounts for under half, and the remainder has no known explanation. V and J calls and clone size come straight from that table; D and trimming were deduced from the DNA. For this sample the table gives fewer than 25,000 clones, of which around nine tenths were detected only once. The leading ten clones occupy under 7.5% of the sample.

Concerning this clone itself: The antigen this receptor binds is unknown. Base quality data are lacking; no much larger clone is found one base away.

Based on the germline V gene, the CDR1 and CDR2 sequences are MNHEY and SVGAGI. From the cysteine up to the phenylalanine, the CDR3 has a length of 12 residues. The kept DNA is CDR3 alone, 36 bases in frame from the first base. At the junction V is shortened by 7 bases and J by 2 bases, with 6 bases in between. The sequence joins TRBV6-5 to TRBJ1-3; possibly the D gene is TRBD1, per 5 matching bases. The source of this sequence is a male donor older than 55 with stage I squamous cell lung carcinoma. Sample: peripheral blood, taken before any cancer treatment. The nucleotide sequence reads as follows: TGTGCCAGCACAGGGCCTGGAAACACCATATATTTT. This yields the protein CASTGPGNTIYF.